This T cell receptor (beta chain) was profiled in a study of cytomegalovirus exposure and HLA in healthy donors. Regarding the study as a whole: The authors enumerated roughly 160 TCR beta chains as linked to cytomegalovirus.

Worth noting for this clone: Its specificity is unknown.

TCRdb keeps only in-frame clones here, not all; method: immunoSEQ multiplex PCR. The sample consists of about 220,000 clones, 75% to 95% of them appearing once. Looked up from germline, CDR1 is GTSNPN and CDR2 is SVGIG (reference sequence). CDR3 size: 14 residues. After removal of 2 bases from V and 2 bases from J, the junction contained 3 bases not matched to a gene. Donors came from a validation cohort of about 120 subjects, distinct from the first 666-subject cohort. The chain employs TRBV30 and TRBJ1-2, with TRBD1 matching over 9 bases. Material for sequencing was PBMCs. The sequence was collected from a woman between 18 and 30 years old in good health and CMV-seronegative. CDR3 sequence (DNA): TGTGCCTGGAGTCCAGACAGGGGGAACTATGGCTACACCTTC. The encoded protein is CAWSPDRGNYGYTF.